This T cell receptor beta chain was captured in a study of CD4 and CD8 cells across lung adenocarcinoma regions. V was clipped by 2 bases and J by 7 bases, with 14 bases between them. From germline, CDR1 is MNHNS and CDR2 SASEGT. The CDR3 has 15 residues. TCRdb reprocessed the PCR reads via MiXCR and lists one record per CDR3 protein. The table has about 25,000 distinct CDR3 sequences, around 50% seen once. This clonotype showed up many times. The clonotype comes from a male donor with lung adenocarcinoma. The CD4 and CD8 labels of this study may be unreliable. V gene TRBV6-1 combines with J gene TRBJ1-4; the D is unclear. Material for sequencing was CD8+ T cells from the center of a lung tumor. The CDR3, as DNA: TGTGCCAGCAGTGAAAGTCGGCTTGCGAGTGAAAAACTGTTTTTT. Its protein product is CASSESRLASEKLFF.